One sample yielded the 5 T cell receptor beta chains listed below, sequenced in a study of cytomegalovirus exposure and HLA in healthy donors. PCR used 60 Vbeta primers and 13 Jbeta primers. Assay used: immunoSEQ multiplex PCR; TCRdb lists only in-frame clones, some missing. This sample yields over 80,000 clones, of which approximately 69% are seen a single time; over 5% belongs to the top ten. Sequenced material: PBMCs. All receptors come from a boy between 10 and 17 years old in good health and CMV-seropositive.

This clone was detected only a few times. The rearrangement uses TRBV30 and TRBJ2-3, with 9 bases lining up with TRBD2. Germline CDR1 and CDR2: GTSNPN and SVGIG (reference sequence). V shed 3 bases, J shed 3 bases, and the junction held 7 bases outside the gene matches. This CDR3 is built from 15 residues. CDR3 sequence: CAWRTSGRGTDTQYF. CDR3 DNA: TGTGCCTGGAGGACTAGCGGTAGGGGGACAGATACGCAGTATTTT.

The rearrangement joins TRBV7-9 to TRBJ2-2; 8 nucleotides match TRBD2. CDR3 length equals 16 residues. Per the germline V gene, CDR1 is SEHNR and CDR2 is FQNEAQ (reference sequence). With 8 bases clipped from V and 7 bases from J, the junction kept 15 bases outside the gene matches. The CDR3 region is CASASAAGGFVGELFF. CDR3 in DNA: TGTGCCAGCGCCTCAGCGGCGGGGGGTTTCGTCGGGGAGCTGTTTTTT.

The J gene is TRBJ1-2, the V gene TRBV23-1; 7 bases match TRBD1. TRBV23-1 counts as an open reading frame of uncertain function. This CDR3 comprises 13 residues. The J segment lost 5 bases and the V segment lost 8 bases, leaving 8 bases of the junction unmatched. The CDR3 sequence: CASRRQGFYGYTF. As DNA, the CDR3 is TGCGCCAGCCGGAGACAGGGCTTTTATGGCTACACCTTC.

V usage is TRBV4-3 and J usage is TRBJ2-7; 7 nucleotides align to TRBD2. This CDR3 comprises 15 residues. Trimming removed 0 bases from V and 1 base from J; junction bases left unmatched: 3. Germline V lookup: CDR1 LGHNA, CDR2 YSLEER. The DNA of the CDR3 is TGCGCCAGCAGCCAAGACCAAGCGGGGTCCTACGAGCAGTACTTC. It codes for CASSQDQAGSYEQYF.

The rearrangement links TRBV9 to TRBJ2-3; 8 nucleotides align to TRBD2. Unmatched junction bases numbered 8, after V lost 0 bases and J lost 5 bases. CDR1 and CDR2 from the germline V gene are SGDLS and YYNGEE. This CDR3 is 16 amino acids long. This CDR3 reads CASSVVVAGRGDTQYF. The CDR3 nucleotides read TGTGCCAGCAGCGTAGTCGTAGCGGGACGGGGAGATACGCAGTATTTT.